This T cell receptor (beta chain) was sequenced in a study of spatial heterogeneity in lung cancer. Time point in this sample: sample taken at primary tumor resection. The study sequenced unsorted whole RNA from tumor, nontumor lung or frozen PBMC. Donors were 72 untreated early-stage non-small cell lung cancer patients. Findings of the study overall: Circulating ubiquitous expanded tumor TCRs were observed more frequently at resection than at follow-up.

TCRdb passed the 5' RACE reads through MiXCR, listing each CDR3 protein once. Counted here are about 38,000 distinct CDR3 sequences, roughly 5.5% occurring once; the ten biggest clones make up around 25%. V shed 2 bases and J shed 1 base, with 11 bases lying between them. Germline lookup yields CDR1 MDHEN and CDR2 SYDVKM. The CDR3 contains 15 residues. This clonotype was counted many times. No antigen is known for it. This sample comprised PBMCs, obtained at surgery. The chain couples TRBV28 to TRBJ1-1; no clear D. The origin of this receptor is a female donor with early-stage non-small cell lung cancer. The CDR3 nucleotides are TGTGCCAGCAGTTTAGGGCCGGCCTCGAACACTGAAGCTTTCTTT. Its protein product is CASSLGPASNTEAFF.